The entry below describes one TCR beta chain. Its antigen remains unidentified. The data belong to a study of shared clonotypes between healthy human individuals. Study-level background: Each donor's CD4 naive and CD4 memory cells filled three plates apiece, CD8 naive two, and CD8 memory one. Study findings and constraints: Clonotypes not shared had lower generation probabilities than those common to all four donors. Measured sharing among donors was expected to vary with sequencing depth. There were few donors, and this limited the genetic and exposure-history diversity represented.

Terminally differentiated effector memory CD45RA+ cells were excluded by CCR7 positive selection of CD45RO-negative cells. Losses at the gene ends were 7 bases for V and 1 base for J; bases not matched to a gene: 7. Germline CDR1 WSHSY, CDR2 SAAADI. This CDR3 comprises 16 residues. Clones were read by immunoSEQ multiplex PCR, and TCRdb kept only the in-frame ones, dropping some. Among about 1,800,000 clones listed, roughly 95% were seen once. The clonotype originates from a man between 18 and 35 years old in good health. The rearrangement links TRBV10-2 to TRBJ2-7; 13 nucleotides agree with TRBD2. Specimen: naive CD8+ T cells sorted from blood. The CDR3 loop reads CASTWTSGGLSYEQYF. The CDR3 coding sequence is TGCGCCAGCACCTGGACTAGCGGGGGCCTTTCCTACGAGCAGTACTTC.